This TCR beta chain was retrieved from a study of blood T cell repertoires in COVID-19. Study as a whole: Samples came from the United States, Italy and Spain, spanning acute and convalescent COVID-19. T cells, B-cell-depleted T cells, or PBMCs supplied cDNA or gDNA.

This clone was seen a handful of times. Other DNA sequences within the sample encode an identical CDR3. Original processing notes: How many nucleated cells were present was estimated from reference gene primer amplification. Using immunoSEQ multiplex PCR, the repertoire was profiled, and TCRdb retains in-frame clones only, with some absent. V and J calls and clone size are those listed in that table; D and trimming were worked out from the DNA. The table has approximately 120,000 clones, around four fifths seen once. The sequenced material came from peripheral blood. The TCR sequence derives from a human donor in a cohort sampled during active COVID-19.

CDR3 residues: CASSRAGGSYEQYF. For the CDR3, the DNA is TGTGCCAGCTCACGGGCGGGAGGGTCCTACGAGCAGTACTTC. The chain links TRBV18 to TRBJ2-7, with 9 bases that match TRBD2. The length of the CDR3 is 14 residues. The V segment lost 4 bases and the J segment 1 base; nucleotides outside the gene matches: 2. Per germline, CDR1 KGHSH and CDR2 LQKENI.